The following is a T cell receptor beta chain sequence with its context. Methods used by the authors: The assay estimated nucleated cells by amplifying reference gene primers. The method was immunoSEQ multiplex PCR; TCRdb's version includes in-frame clones alone and lacks a portion of them. That table supplies the V and J calls and clone size; D and trimming were determined from the DNA. The table lists about 15,000 clones, 70% to 90% of them singletons, with around 30% in the top ten. These data come from a study of blood T cell repertoires in COVID-19. Study-wide background: Samples representing acute and convalescent COVID-19 were sourced from the United States, Italy and Spain.

The CDR3 is 15 amino acids. V shed 6 bases, J shed 0 bases, and the junction held 10 bases outside the gene matches. The germline CDR1 and CDR2 sequences are GTSNPN and SVGIG (reference sequence). This receptor was identified in an older man in a cohort sampled during active COVID-19. The sequenced material came from peripheral blood. The J gene is TRBJ2-7, the V gene TRBV30; 8 bases match TRBD2. CDR3 amino acids: CACNPPAGGSYEQYF. The CDR3 DNA sequence: TGTGCCTGTAACCCCCCGGCGGGGGGCTCCTACGAGCAGTACTTC.